Below, 20 T cell receptor beta chains from the same sample are listed, as sequenced in a study of CD8+ T cells in alopecia areata. Extracted RNA was reverse transcribed into cDNA, the sequencing template. Clones were read by immunoSEQ multiplex PCR, and TCRdb kept only the in-frame ones, dropping some. The sample lists 150,000 to 190,000 clones; around half were seen once. The sample consisted of CD8+ T cells sorted from blood, taken at week 0. Receptors were obtained from a human donor with alopecia areata.

V gene TRBV12-5 combines with J gene TRBJ2-1, with D unresolved. The CDR3 loop spans 12 amino acids. Trimming shortened V by 0 bases and J by 8 bases, and 5 bases separated the two germline ends. Germline V CDR1 and CDR2: LGHNT, FRNRAP. For the CDR3, the DNA is TGTGCTAGTGGTTTGGTAATCTATGAGCAGTTCTTC. This gives the protein CASGLVIYEQFF.

This chain links TRBV27 with TRBJ1-5, with a possible D match to TRBD1 (5 bases). Germline values: CDR1 MNHEY, CDR2 SMNVEV (reference sequence). V was clipped by 8 bases and J by 4 bases, with 15 bases between them. The length of the CDR3 is 14 residues. The CDR3 sequence is CASALGRINQPQHF. CDR3 in DNA: TGTGCCAGCGCCCTGGGACGGATAAATCAGCCCCAGCATTTT.

This clone was counted between two and nine times. The chain carries TRBV5-6 and TRBJ2-7, with D uncertain. Germline V gene data show CDR1 as SGHDT and CDR2 as YYEEEE. Deletions cut 2 bases from V and 7 bases from J, with 7 bases between. This CDR3 is built from 11 residues. CDR3 protein: CASSLSGEQYF. DNA of the CDR3: TGTGCCAGCAGCTTAAGTGGAGAGCAGTACTTC.

Only a few counts were recorded for this clone. The rearrangement joins TRBV11-3 to TRBJ2-1; D unclear. Germline V gives CDR1 SGHNT, CDR2 YENEEA. The CDR3 is 15 amino acids. V was trimmed by 1 base and J by 1 base, leaving 8 bases between them. Here the CDR3 DNA reads TGTGCCAGCAGCTTAGCCACCCTTTCCTACAATGAGCAGTTCTTC. Protein: CASSLATLSYNEQFF.

This rearrangement joins TRBV2 to TRBJ2-7, with D tentatively TRBD1 or TRBD2 (6 bases each). This CDR3 has 15 residues. CDR1 is SNHLY, CDR2 FYNNEI, per germline. V lost 2 bases and J lost 0, with 11 bases in between. DNA of the CDR3: TGTGCCAGCAGTGAAATAGGGGGGAGCTCCTACGAGCAGTACTTC. This translates into CASSEIGGSSYEQYF.

The rearrangement uses TRBV30 and TRBJ2-3; D gene unclear. Trimming removed 0 bases from V and 3 bases from J, with 10 bases in between. CDR1 and CDR2 from the germline V gene are GTSNPN and SVGIG (reference sequence). The CDR3 has 14 residues. CDR3 DNA sequence: TGTGCCTGGAGTGTTTCGTCGGCAACAGATACGCAGTATTTT. It is translated as CAWSVSSATDTQYF.

Within the sample, this clone is hyperexpanded (1% or more). This chain uses TRBV5-1 with TRBJ2-7; TRBD1 matches 7 bases. This CDR3 is built from 12 residues. Germline V CDR1 and CDR2: SGHRS, YFSETQ. J gave up 5 bases and V 5 bases, and 4 bases lay outside the gene matches. CDR3 nucleotide sequence: TGCGCCAGCAGAAAAGGGGGCCACGAGCAGTACTTC. Amino acids: CASRKGGHEQYF.

This clone was observed once. This sequence joins TRBV29-1 and TRBJ1-4; 8 bases agree with TRBD1. J lost 8 bases, V lost 7 bases, and 12 bases had no gene match. From germline, CDR1 is SQVTM and CDR2 ANQGSEA. CDR3 length equals 14 residues. The CDR3 sequence is CSALGADRGEKLFF. CDR3 nucleotides: TGCAGCGCCCTAGGGGCCGACAGGGGAGAAAAACTGTTTTTT. Drawing the rest from reference TRBV29-1 and TRBJ1-4, the complete variable domain is SAVISQKPSRDICQRGTSLTIQCQVDSQVTMMFWYRQQPGQSLTLIATANQGSEATYESGFVIDKFPISRPNLTFSTLTVSNMSPEDSSIYLCSALGADRGEKLFFGSGTQLSVL.

This clone was counted only a few times. At the DNA level, this CDR3 is encoded by other sequences in the same sample as well. The rearrangement uses TRBV27 and TRBJ1-5; D gene uncertain. The CDR3 extends over 13 amino acids. Trimming pared 5 bases from V and 2 bases from J, leaving 7 bases between. Germline lookup yields CDR1 MNHEY and CDR2 SMNVEV (reference sequence). The CDR3 nucleotides read TGTGCCAGCAGTCTAGGTCGCAATCAGCCCCAGCATTTT. Its protein product is CASSLGRNQPQHF.

This clone was detected a few times. V is TRBV19 and J is TRBJ2-3, with 7 bases aligning to TRBD2. Unmatched junction bases numbered 1, after V lost 1 base and J lost 6 bases. CDR1 and CDR2 (germline): LNHDA, SQIVND (reference sequence). The CDR3 totals 13 residues. The CDR3: CASSIALADTQYF. CDR3 nucleotide sequence: TGTGCCAGTAGTATAGCACTAGCGGATACGCAGTATTTT.

The chain uses TRBV7-9 and TRBJ2-3; 10 positions agree with TRBD2. Looked up from germline, CDR1 is SEHNR and CDR2 is FQNEAQ (reference sequence). CDR3 size: 16 residues. Trimming took 0 bases from V and 5 from J; bases not matched to a gene: 5. In DNA form, the CDR3 reads TGTGCCAGCAGCTTAGCGAGCGGGGGGGCCGTAGATACGCAGTATTTT. Protein sequence: CASSLASGGAVDTQYF.

The chain has TRBV10-3 and TRBJ2-7; TRBD2 is a possible D gene (5 bases). The CDR3 runs 14 residues. V was shortened by 2 bases and J by 2 bases, with 10 bases between the two germline ends. Germline V gene lookup returns CDR1 ENHRY and CDR2 SYGVKD. The CDR3 is CAISEVDFTYEQYF. Written as DNA, the CDR3 is TGTGCCATCAGTGAGGTGGACTTCACCTACGAGCAGTACTTC.

The V gene is TRBV15, the J gene TRBJ2-2; 10 bases fit TRBD2. The germline V gene encodes CDR1 LNHNV and CDR2 YYDKDF (reference sequence). V gave up 5 bases and J gave up 0 bases; unmatched junction bases: 3. There are 16 residues in the CDR3. CDR3 residues: CATSVTSGANTGELFF. CDR3 nucleotide sequence: TGTGCCACCAGCGTCACTAGCGGGGCGAACACCGGGGAGCTGTTTTTT.

This clone has only a few counts. Written as DNA, the CDR3 is TGTGCCAGCAGCCCCGCCGGGAGCGGGGGACGAAATGAGCAGTTCTTC. Amino acid sequence: CASSPAGSGGRNEQFF. The chain combines TRBV5-6 with TRBJ2-1; 8 nucleotides match TRBD2. This CDR3 spans 16 amino acids. V lost 4 bases to trimming and J lost 7 bases; unmatched junction nucleotides: 13. The germline CDR1 and CDR2 sequences are SGHDT and YYEEEE.

The chain uses TRBV28 and TRBJ2-3, with 8 nucleotides matching TRBD2. CDR1 and CDR2 (germline): MDHEN, SYDVKM. V lost 6 bases and J lost 2; bases outside the gene matches: 10. The CDR3 extends over 16 amino acids. In DNA form, the CDR3 reads TGTGCCAGCAGGGGGGTAGCGGGGAGTACCACAGATACGCAGTATTTT. It yields the protein CASRGVAGSTTDTQYF. The full variable domain, in which reference TRBV28 and TRBJ2-3 provide the parts outside the CDR3, is DVKVTQSSRYLVKRTGEKVFLECVQDMDHENMFWYRQDPGLGLRLIYFSYDVKMKEKGDIPEGYSVSREKKERFSLILESASTNQTSMYLCASRGVAGSTTDTQYFGPGTRLTVL.

J is TRBJ2-5 and V is TRBV11-1; 12 bases are shared with TRBD2. Per the germline V gene, CDR1 is SGHAT and CDR2 is FQDESV (reference sequence). The CDR3 is made up of 16 amino acids. J gave up 3 bases and V 3 bases, and 5 bases lay outside the gene matches. CDR3 loop: CASSLEASGGEETQYF. DNA of the CDR3: TGTGCCAGCAGCTTGGAGGCTAGCGGGGGGGAAGAGACCCAGTACTTC.

V usage is TRBV10-2 and J usage is TRBJ2-7; D is unresolved. Trimming took off 3 bases at V and 5 bases at J, with 17 bases between the two ends. This CDR3 contains 15 residues. Germline CDR1 reads WSHSY; CDR2 reads SAAADI. In DNA, the CDR3 is TGCGCCAGCAGTGAATCCAGGTTTAGTGGCCACGAGCAGTACTTC. Translated, it gives CASSESRFSGHEQYF.

This clone occurred once. CDR3 sequence reads: CASSLDPGGPYEQYF. The DNA for the CDR3 is TGTGCCAGCAGCTTAGATCCGGGGGGGCCCTACGAGCAGTACTTC. V is TRBV11-2 and J is TRBJ2-7, with TRBD2 identical over 8 bases. Germline V CDR1 and CDR2: SGHAT, FQNNGV. CDR3 size: 15 residues. V trimming: 0 bases; J trimming: 2 bases; junction bases outside the gene matches: 3. The full variable domain, rest sourced from reference TRBV11-2 and TRBJ2-7, is EAGVAQSPRYKIIEKRQSVAFWCNPISGHATLYWYQQILGQGPKLLIQFQNNGVVDDSQLPKDRFSAERLKGVDSTLKIQPAKLEDSAVYLCASSLDPGGPYEQYFGPGTRLTVT.

This clone has more than one count but fewer than ten. The J gene is TRBJ2-1, the V gene TRBV27; D is undetermined. The CDR3 covers 14 residues. The germline gives CDR1 MNHEY, CDR2 SMNVEV (reference sequence). Between the trimmed V and J ends, which lost 0 bases and 5 bases, there was a span of 8 bases. The CDR3 region is CASSLSAKDNEQFF. Here the CDR3 DNA reads TGTGCCAGCAGTTTATCTGCTAAAGACAATGAGCAGTTCTTC.

The V gene is TRBV25-1, the J gene TRBJ2-7; 8 bases align to TRBD2. The CDR3 totals 14 residues. V trimming: 2 bases; J trimming: 2 bases; junction bases outside the gene matches: 2. The germline CDR1 and CDR2 sequences are MGHDK and SYGVNS. CDR3: CASSEAGGTYEQYF. The CDR3 bases are TGTGCCAGCAGTGAAGCGGGGGGAACCTACGAGCAGTACTTC.